What follows are 28 T cell receptor beta chains derived from one specimen sequenced in a study of blood T cell repertoires in COVID-19. Sequencing was performed with immunoSEQ multiplex PCR; in TCRdb, only in-frame clones are kept and a portion is missing. The sample lists more than 200,000 clones, around 90% occurring once. Sample: PBMCs or T cells enriched from blood (not recorded which). The receptor source for this set is a woman under 30 who had recovered from COVID-19.

The chain uses TRBV4-2 and TRBJ2-1, with 7 bases fitting TRBD2. Losses at the gene ends were 4 bases for V and 4 bases for J; bases not matched to a gene: 13. Germline V gene data show CDR1 as LGHNA and CDR2 as YNFKEQ. There are 17 residues in the CDR3. The CDR3 sequence: CASSPSGGAGEYNEQFF. The CDR3 nucleotides read TGTGCCAGCAGCCCCTCAGGTGGGGCGGGGGAATACAATGAGCAGTTCTTC.

The rearrangement links TRBV7-8 to TRBJ1-5; 10 positions agree with TRBD1. V trimming: 6 bases; J trimming: 4 bases; junction bases outside the gene matches: 3. This CDR3 contains 14 residues. Looked up from germline, CDR1 is SGHVS and CDR2 is FQNEAQ. The CDR3 bases are TGTGCCAGCAGGACAGGGGGCTCAAATCAGCCCCAGCATTTT. Translated: CASRTGGSNQPQHF.

The chain joins TRBV3-1 (or the pseudogene TRBV3-2) to TRBJ2-7; D unresolved. The CDR3 runs 14 residues. The V and J ends lost 0 bases and 0 bases respectively, with 6 bases between them. Per the germline V gene, CDR1 is LGHDT and CDR2 is YNNKEL (reference sequence). DNA for the CDR3: TGTGCCAGCAGCCAAGATACAGCCTCCTACGAGCAGTACTTC. Translation gives CASSQDTASYEQYF.

The V gene is TRBV27, the J gene TRBJ1-6; perhaps TRBD1 as D (5 bases). Looked up from germline, CDR1 is MNHEY and CDR2 is SMNVEV (reference sequence). The CDR3 is made up of 16 amino acids. The ends were cut back, 5 bases at V and 4 bases at J, with 15 bases in the middle. The CDR3 DNA is TGTGCCAGCAGTCCCCCCAACAGGCCTTATAATTCACCCCTCCACTTT. Translation: CASSPPNRPYNSPLHF.

This clone showed up just a few times. The same CDR3 also results from other DNA sequences found in this sample. The J gene is TRBJ1-1, the V gene TRBV5-1; 8 bases agree with TRBD1. This CDR3 has 14 residues. The V gene end was trimmed by 3 bases and the J gene end by 1 base; junction bases not matched to a gene: 2. The germline V gene encodes CDR1 SGHRS and CDR2 YFSETQ. CDR3 nucleotides: TGCGCCAGCAGCTCGGGGACAGGGAACACTGAAGCTTTCTTT. Translating it yields CASSSGTGNTEAFF.

V gene TRBV9 combines with J gene TRBJ1-2; D possibly corresponds to TRBD1 (6 bases). This CDR3 contains 14 residues. Germline-derived CDR1 and CDR2 are SGDLS and YYNGEE. V dropped 3 bases and J dropped 6 bases, with 15 bases sitting between them. This CDR3 reads CASSGMGTSDGYTF. The CDR3, as DNA: TGTGCCAGCAGCGGGATGGGGACAAGTGATGGCTACACCTTC.

For the CDR3, the DNA is TGTGCCAGCAGCTCATTACAGGGACGCGAGCAGTACTTC. Its translation is CASSSLQGREQYF. The chain combines TRBV7-2 with TRBJ2-7; tentative D call: TRBD1 (6 bases). This CDR3 comprises 13 residues. Looked up from germline, CDR1 is SGHTA and CDR2 is FQGNSA. V shed 4 bases and J shed 6 bases, with 13 bases lying between them. Combining the CDR3 with reference TRBV7-2 and TRBJ2-7 gives the whole variable domain GAGVSQSPSNKVTEKGKDVELRCDPISGHTALYWYRQSLGQGLEFLIYFQGNSAPDKSGLPSDRFSAERTGGSVSTLTIQRTQQEDSAVYLCASSSLQGREQYFGPGTRLTVT.

This chain joins TRBV28 and TRBJ1-1; the match to TRBD1 covers 10 bases. The CDR3 totals 18 residues. The junction had 9 bases not matched to a gene; V was cut back by 2 bases and J by 0 bases. Germline loops: CDR1 MDHEN, CDR2 SYDVKM. In DNA, the CDR3 is TGTGCCAGCAGTTTAATGGGGGGACAGGGGCCCTTGAACACTGAAGCTTTCTTT. Translating gives CASSLMGGQGPLNTEAFF.

This clone was seen only once. This chain uses TRBV6-5 with TRBJ2-7; weak D call: TRBD1 (5 bases). The CDR3 spans 14 residues. The V gene lost 6 bases and the J gene lost 2 bases, with 14 bases spanning the gap. Germline values: CDR1 MNHEY, CDR2 SVGAGI. DNA of the CDR3: TGTGCCAGCAGCGTAGGACACTATACCTACGAGCAGTACTTC. Protein sequence: CASSVGHYTYEQYF.

This chain joins TRBV28 and TRBJ1-5, with 9 bases aligning to TRBD1. CDR1 MDHEN and CDR2 SYDVKM come from the germline V gene. The V gene end was trimmed by 1 base and the J gene end by 4 bases; junction bases not matched to a gene: 8. CDR3 length: 17 residues. CDR3 nucleotides: TGTGCCAGCAGTTTATTTTGGGGGACAGGGTCAAATCAGCCCCAGCATTTT. Its protein is CASSLFWGTGSNQPQHF.

This sequence joins TRBV4-1 and TRBJ2-5, with D possibly matching TRBD1 (5 bases). CDR1 and CDR2 (germline): MGHRA, YSYEKL. V was cut by 3 bases and J by 5 bases, with 13 bases left in between. CDR3 length equals 14 residues. CDR3 residues: CASSHLGAPETQYF. The CDR3 coding sequence is TGCGCCAGCAGCCACCTTGGGGCCCCCGAGACCCAGTACTTC.

J is TRBJ2-5 and V is TRBV5-1, with 10 bases matching TRBD1. V lost 5 bases and J lost 5; bases outside the gene matches: 6. The germline gives CDR1 SGHRS, CDR2 YFSETQ. This CDR3 is 14 amino acids long. CDR3 nucleotides: TGCGCCAGCAGGGGACAGGGGAATGGTGAGACCCAGTACTTC. Protein: CASRGQGNGETQYF.

The CDR3 sequence: CASSPSQDSVNTEAFF. CDR3 nucleotide sequence: TGTGCCAGCTCACCGAGCCAGGACAGCGTGAACACTGAAGCTTTCTTT. This chain links TRBV18 with TRBJ1-1; perhaps TRBD1 as D (6 bases). The CDR3 is made up of 16 amino acids. Germline CDR1 is KGHSH and CDR2 is LQKENI. With 3 bases removed from V and 0 bases from J, the gap between germline ends came to 14 bases.

This sequence joins TRBV15 and TRBJ2-1; TRBD2 matches 8 bases. Germline assignment: CDR1 LNHNV and CDR2 YYDKDF (reference sequence). The CDR3 is 15 residues long. J gave up 4 bases and V 5 bases, and 7 bases lay outside the gene matches. Here the CDR3 DNA reads TGTGCCACCAGCTGGAGACTAGCGAGATACAATGAGCAGTTCTTC. Translated, it gives CATSWRLARYNEQFF.

The V gene is TRBV6-6, the J gene TRBJ1-3; 7 bases map to TRBD1. The germline V gene has CDR1 MNHNY and CDR2 SVGAGI (reference sequence). CDR3 length: 16 amino acids. Trimming at V came to 4 bases and at J to 0 bases, leaving 6 bases not matched to a gene. CDR3 nucleotides: TGTGCCAGCAGTTTCCCGACAGGGCGCTCTGGAAACACCATATATTTT. This gives the protein CASSFPTGRSGNTIYF.

The chain uses TRBV27 and TRBJ1-2; TRBD1 is a possible D gene (6 bases). The CDR3 consists of 15 residues. Germline CDR1 MNHEY, CDR2 SMNVEV (reference sequence). V was shortened by 2 bases and J by 4 bases, with 14 bases between the two germline ends. CDR3 DNA sequence: TGTGCCAGCAGTTTAGCAGGGGACCTCTTCTATGGCTACACCTTC. Translating it yields CASSLAGDLFYGYTF.

V and J are TRBV5-1 and TRBJ2-3, with 7 bases lining up with TRBD2. The CDR3 has 14 amino acids. Per germline, CDR1 SGHRS and CDR2 YFSETQ. V trimming: 7 bases; J trimming: 5 bases; junction bases outside the gene matches: 10. The CDR3 bases are TGCGCCAGCCGCTCGGCGGGAGTGGGAGATACGCAGTATTTT. Translating gives CASRSAGVGDTQYF.

A note on this clone: Other nucleotide sequences in the sample specify the same CDR3. The V gene is TRBV27, the J gene TRBJ2-7; TRBD2 matches 12 bases. Germline values: CDR1 MNHEY, CDR2 SMNVEV (reference sequence). Losses at the gene ends were 3 bases for V and 3 bases for J; bases not matched to a gene: 3. The CDR3 runs 15 residues. The CDR3: CASSFRLAGDYEQYF. CDR3 coding DNA: TGTGCCAGCAGTTTTCGACTAGCGGGGGACTACGAGCAGTACTTC.

This clone occurred once. This chain links TRBV5-6 with TRBJ1-5; weak D call: TRBD1 (6 bases). Looked up from germline, CDR1 is SGHDT and CDR2 is YYEEEE. V lost 4 bases to trimming and J lost 9 bases, with 14 bases between them. The CDR3 has 13 residues. CDR3 sequence reads: CASSATGSGPQHF. CDR3 DNA: TGTGCCAGCAGCGCGACAGGCAGTGGGCCCCAGCATTTT.

The V call is TRBV7-9, the J call TRBJ1-1, with D maybe TRBD1 (5 bases). CDR1 SEHNR and CDR2 FQNEAQ come from the germline V gene (reference sequence). V lost 5 bases and J 1 base, leaving 11 bases between the germline ends. The CDR3 is 14 amino acids. CDR3 DNA sequence: TGTGCCAGCAGCCCGACAGTCACGAACACTGAAGCTTTCTTT. Its protein product is CASSPTVTNTEAFF.

The rearrangement uses TRBV5-1 and TRBJ2-2; 11 nucleotides agree with TRBD2. Germline-derived CDR1 and CDR2 are SGHRS and YFSETQ. This CDR3 spans 15 amino acids. Trimming took 5 bases from V and 4 from J; bases not matched to a gene: 4. CDR3 region: CASSSSGRTTGELFF. The CDR3 coding sequence is TGCGCCAGCAGTTCTAGCGGGAGGACCACCGGGGAGCTGTTTTTT.

The V gene is TRBV24-1, the J gene TRBJ2-2; D is perhaps TRBD1 (6 bases). The CDR3 sequence is 15 residues long. CDR1 KGHDR and CDR2 SFDVKD come from the germline V gene. V was trimmed by 4 bases and J by 4 bases, leaving 12 bases between them. The CDR3 region has the DNA TGTGCCACCAGTGAAACAGGGCGTAGCACCGGGGAGCTGTTTTTT. Translating gives CATSETGRSTGELFF.

The chain joins TRBV5-1 to TRBJ2-1; D gene unclear. The CDR3 sequence is 14 residues long. The V end lost 0 bases, the J end lost 7 bases, and 11 bases lay between the germline ends. Germline values: CDR1 SGHRS, CDR2 YFSETQ. This CDR3 reads CASSLGGSANEQFF. The CDR3 DNA reads TGCGCCAGCAGCTTGGGAGGTTCTGCTAATGAGCAGTTCTTC.

The chain joins TRBV9 to TRBJ2-7; a possible D gene is TRBD2 (5 bases). The V and J ends lost 0 bases and 3 bases respectively, with 10 bases between them. Germline CDR1 and CDR2: SGDLS and YYNGEE. The CDR3 covers 14 residues. The CDR3 loop reads CASSVDEGFYEQYF. The DNA of the CDR3 is TGTGCCAGCAGCGTAGATGAGGGATTCTACGAGCAGTACTTC.

This clone is a singleton in its sample. This chain connects TRBV28 to TRBJ2-5; 8 bases line up with TRBD1. V lost 7 bases, J lost 5 bases, and 9 bases stayed unmatched. The CDR3 sequence is 14 residues long. The V gene's germline CDR1 is MDHEN and CDR2 SYDVKM. CDR3 in DNA: TGTGCCAGCACAGGGGGCACGTCCCGGGAGACCCAGTACTTC. This encodes CASTGGTSRETQYF. The full variable domain, its missing parts supplied by reference TRBV28 and TRBJ2-5, is DVKVTQSSRYLVKRTGEKVFLECVQDMDHENMFWYRQDPGLGLRLIYFSYDVKMKEKGDIPEGYSVSREKKERFSLILESASTNQTSMYLCASTGGTSRETQYFGPGTRLLVL.

This clone was counted a single time. The V and J genes are TRBV15 and TRBJ1-4; TRBD1 is a possible D gene (5 bases). The CDR3 contains 14 residues. Trimming took 1 base from V and 5 from J, leaving 8 bases between them. Germline V gives CDR1 LNHNV, CDR2 YYDKDF (reference sequence). CDR3: CATSRGQLNEKLFF. The CDR3 DNA sequence: TGTGCCACCAGCAGAGGACAGCTAAATGAAAAACTGTTTTTT.

The rearrangement uses TRBV6-5 and TRBJ1-1; TRBD1 agrees at 9 bases. V gave up 2 bases and J gave up 3 bases; unmatched junction bases: 1. The CDR3 is made up of 14 amino acids. Germline lookup yields CDR1 MNHEY and CDR2 SVGAGI. CDR3 sequence (DNA): TGTGCCAGCAGTTACCGGGACAGGGACACTGAAGCTTTCTTT. It codes for CASSYRDRDTEAFF.

The rearrangement uses TRBV7-8 and TRBJ1-2; 7 bases are shared with TRBD1. The germline V gene encodes CDR1 SGHVS and CDR2 FQNEAQ. The CDR3 sequence is 14 residues long. Trimming removed 1 base from V and 4 bases from J; junction bases left unmatched: 3. CDR3 region: CASSLVGQPYGYTF. The CDR3 nucleotides are TGTGCCAGCAGCTTAGTGGGACAGCCCTATGGCTACACCTTC.